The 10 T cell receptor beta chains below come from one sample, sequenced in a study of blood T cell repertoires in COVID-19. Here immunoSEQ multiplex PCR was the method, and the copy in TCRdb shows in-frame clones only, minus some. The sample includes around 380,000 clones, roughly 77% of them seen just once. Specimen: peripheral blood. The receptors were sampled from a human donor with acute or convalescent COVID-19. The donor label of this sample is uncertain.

The CDR3 coding sequence is TGTGCCAGCAGCCTAAGCGGGAGTACAGATGAGCAGTTCTTC. It translates to CASSLSGSTDEQFF. The rearrangement joins TRBV14 to TRBJ2-1, with TRBD2 matching 8 bases. CDR1 is SGHDN, CDR2 FVKESK, per germline. Unmatched junction bases numbered 7, after V lost 4 bases and J lost 8 bases. The CDR3 runs 14 residues.

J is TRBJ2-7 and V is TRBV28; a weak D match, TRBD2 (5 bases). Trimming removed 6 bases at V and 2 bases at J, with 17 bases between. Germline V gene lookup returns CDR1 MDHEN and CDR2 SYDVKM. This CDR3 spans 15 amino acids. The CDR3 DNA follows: TGTGCCAGCAGCACTAGACAACCAAGGGCCTACGAGCAGTACTTC. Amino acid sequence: CASSTRQPRAYEQYF.

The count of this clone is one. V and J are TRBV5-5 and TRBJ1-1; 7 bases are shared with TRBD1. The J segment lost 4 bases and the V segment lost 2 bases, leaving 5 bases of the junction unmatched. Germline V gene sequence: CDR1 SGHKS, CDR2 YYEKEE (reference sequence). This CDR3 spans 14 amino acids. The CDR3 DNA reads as TGTGCCAGCAGCTTAGGGTCAGGGGGCACTGAAGCTTTCTTT. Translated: CASSLGSGGTEAFF.

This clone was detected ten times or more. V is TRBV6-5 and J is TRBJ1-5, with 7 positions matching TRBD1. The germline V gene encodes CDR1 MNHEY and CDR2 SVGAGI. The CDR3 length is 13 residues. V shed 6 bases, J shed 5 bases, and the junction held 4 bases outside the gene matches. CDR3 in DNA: TGTGCCAGCAGGACAGGGTGGGATCAGCCCCAGCATTTT. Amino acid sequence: CASRTGWDQPQHF.

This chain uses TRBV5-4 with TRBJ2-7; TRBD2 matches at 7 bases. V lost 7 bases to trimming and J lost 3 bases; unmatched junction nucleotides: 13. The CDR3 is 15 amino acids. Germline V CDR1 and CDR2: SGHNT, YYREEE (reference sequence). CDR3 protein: CASSSGIAGFYEQYF. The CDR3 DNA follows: TGTGCCAGCTCCTCAGGTATAGCGGGTTTCTACGAGCAGTACTTC.

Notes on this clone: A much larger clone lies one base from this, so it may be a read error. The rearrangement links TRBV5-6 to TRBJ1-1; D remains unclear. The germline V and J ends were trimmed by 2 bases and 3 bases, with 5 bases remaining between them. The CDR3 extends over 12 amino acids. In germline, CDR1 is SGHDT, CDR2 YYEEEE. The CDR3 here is CASSFGDTEAFF. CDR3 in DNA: TGTGCCAGCAGCTTCGGGGACACTGAAGCTTTCTTT.

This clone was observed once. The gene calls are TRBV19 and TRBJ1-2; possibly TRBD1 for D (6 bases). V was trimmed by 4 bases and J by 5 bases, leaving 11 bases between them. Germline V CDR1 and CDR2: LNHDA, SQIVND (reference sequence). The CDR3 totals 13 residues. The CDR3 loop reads CASSRRQAYGYTF. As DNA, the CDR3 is TGTGCCAGTAGTAGGAGACAGGCGTATGGCTACACCTTC.

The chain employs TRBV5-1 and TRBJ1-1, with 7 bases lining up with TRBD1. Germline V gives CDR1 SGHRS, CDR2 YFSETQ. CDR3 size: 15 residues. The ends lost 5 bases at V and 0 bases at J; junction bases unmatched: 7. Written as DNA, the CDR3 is TGCGCCAGCAGGGGGTCAGGGGGAATGAACACTGAAGCTTTCTTT. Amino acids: CASRGSGGMNTEAFF.

The CDR3 region has the DNA TGTGCCAGTAGTCTGGGGAGGATCGATGAGCAGTTCTTC. It encodes CASSLGRIDEQFF. The V gene is TRBV19, the J gene TRBJ2-1; a possible D gene is TRBD2 (6 bases). There are 13 residues in the CDR3. The ends were cut back, 5 bases at V and 8 bases at J, with 13 bases in the middle. The V gene's germline CDR1 is LNHDA and CDR2 SQIVND (reference sequence).

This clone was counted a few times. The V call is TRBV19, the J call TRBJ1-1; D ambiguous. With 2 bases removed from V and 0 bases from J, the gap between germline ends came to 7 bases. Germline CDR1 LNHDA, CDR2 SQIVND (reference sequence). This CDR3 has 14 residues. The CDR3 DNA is TGTGCCAGTAGTATACAGTACATGAACACTGAAGCTTTCTTT. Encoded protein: CASSIQYMNTEAFF.